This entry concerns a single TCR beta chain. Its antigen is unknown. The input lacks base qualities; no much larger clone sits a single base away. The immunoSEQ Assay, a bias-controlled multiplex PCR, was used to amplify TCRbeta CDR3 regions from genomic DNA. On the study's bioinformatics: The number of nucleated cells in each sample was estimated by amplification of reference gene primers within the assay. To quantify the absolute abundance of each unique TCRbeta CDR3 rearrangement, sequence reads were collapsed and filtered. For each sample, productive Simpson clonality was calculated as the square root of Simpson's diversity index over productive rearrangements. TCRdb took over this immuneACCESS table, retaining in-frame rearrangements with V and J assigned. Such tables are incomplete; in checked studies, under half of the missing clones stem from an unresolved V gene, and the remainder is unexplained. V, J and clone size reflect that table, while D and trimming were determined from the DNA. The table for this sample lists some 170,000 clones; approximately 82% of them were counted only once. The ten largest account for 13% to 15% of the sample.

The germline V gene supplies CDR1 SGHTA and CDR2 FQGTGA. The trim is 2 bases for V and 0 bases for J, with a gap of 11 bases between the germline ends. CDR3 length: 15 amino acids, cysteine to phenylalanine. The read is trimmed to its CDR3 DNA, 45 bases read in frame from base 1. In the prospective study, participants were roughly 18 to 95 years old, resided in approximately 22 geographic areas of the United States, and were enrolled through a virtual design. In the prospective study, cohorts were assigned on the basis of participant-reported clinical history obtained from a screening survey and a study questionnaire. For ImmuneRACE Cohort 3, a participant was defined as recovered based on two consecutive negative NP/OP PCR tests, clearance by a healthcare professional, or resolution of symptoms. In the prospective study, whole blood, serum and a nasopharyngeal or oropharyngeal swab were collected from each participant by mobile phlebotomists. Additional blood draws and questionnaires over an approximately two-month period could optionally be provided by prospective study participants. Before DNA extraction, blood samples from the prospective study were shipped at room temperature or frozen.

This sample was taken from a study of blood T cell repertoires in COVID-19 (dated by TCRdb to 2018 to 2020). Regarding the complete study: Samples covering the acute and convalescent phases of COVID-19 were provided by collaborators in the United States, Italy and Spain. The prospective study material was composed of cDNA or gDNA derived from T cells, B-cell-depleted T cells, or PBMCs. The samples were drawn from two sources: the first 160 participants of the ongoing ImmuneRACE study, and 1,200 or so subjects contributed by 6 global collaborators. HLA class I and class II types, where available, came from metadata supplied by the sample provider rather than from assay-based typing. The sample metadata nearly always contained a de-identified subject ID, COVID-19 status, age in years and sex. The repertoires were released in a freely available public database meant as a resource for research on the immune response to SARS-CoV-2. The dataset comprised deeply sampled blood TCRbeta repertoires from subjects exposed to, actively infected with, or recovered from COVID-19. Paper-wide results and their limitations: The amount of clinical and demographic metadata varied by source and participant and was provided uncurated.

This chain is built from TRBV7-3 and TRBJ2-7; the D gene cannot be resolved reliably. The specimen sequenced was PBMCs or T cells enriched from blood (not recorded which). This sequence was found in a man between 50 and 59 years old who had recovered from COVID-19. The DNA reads TGTGCCAGCAGCTTACATCCACAGATCTCCTACGAGCAGTACTTC. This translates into CASSLHPQISYEQYF.